This T cell receptor (beta chain) was sequenced in a study of blood T cell repertoires in COVID-19. Study-wide background: PBMCs, B-cell-depleted T cells, or T cells provided the cDNA or gDNA that made up the material.

Trimming removed 6 bases at V and 2 bases at J, with 19 bases between. Germline assignment: CDR1 LNHDA and CDR2 SQIVND (reference sequence). The CDR3 runs to 17 residues. In the 2 weeks before study entry, exposed participants met a COVID-19 case, which was PCR-confirmed or clinician-diagnosed. Source study methods: Estimation of nucleated cell counts relied on the amplification of reference gene primers. The repertoire was sequenced with immunoSEQ multiplex PCR; TCRdb's copy has only in-frame clones and lacks some. The V and J calls and clone size come from that table; D and trimming were worked out from the DNA. Here the sample spans a few hundred thousand clones, approximately 90% being singletons.

This receptor was obtained from a woman in her thirties or forties who had been exposed to COVID-19. This sequence joins TRBV19 and TRBJ1-4, with D unresolved. The sequencing sample was made of PBMCs or T cells enriched from blood (not recorded which). The CDR3 loop is CASSSPRGRATNEKLFF. For the CDR3, the DNA is TGTGCCAGTAGCTCCCCCCGTGGGAGGGCGACTAATGAAAAACTGTTTTTT.